The 9 T cell receptor beta chains below were found in one sample sequenced in a study of post-analysis software for immune sequencing data. TCR beta cDNA libraries had unique molecular identifiers. One entry per CDR3 protein results from TCRdb running MiXCR on the PCR reads. The repertoire includes 150,000 to 200,000 distinct CDR3 sequences, about 36% of them detected once, and 28% sits in the top ten. The sample consisted of blood, taken after autologous hematopoietic stem cell transplantation. These receptors were taken from a girl between 10 and 17 years old with multiple sclerosis.

In this sample, this clonotype turned up a few times. The chain combines TRBV6-1 with TRBJ2-1; D might be TRBD1 (6 bases). Germline assignment: CDR1 MNHNS and CDR2 SASEGT. Trimming removed 3 bases from V and 3 bases from J, with 9 bases in between. This CDR3 is built from 14 residues. The CDR3 sequence: CASSDGTYYNEQFF. The CDR3 DNA is TGTGCCAGCAGTGACGGGACATACTACAATGAGCAGTTCTTC.

This clonotype was seen only a few times. The V call is TRBV29-1, the J call TRBJ2-5; D gene ambiguous. Trimming stripped 1 base from V and 3 bases from J, with 9 bases between. The germline CDR1 and CDR2 sequences are SQVTM and ANQGSEA. The CDR3 totals 13 residues. The chain's CDR3 is CSVEGGNEETQYF. The CDR3 DNA sequence: TGCAGCGTTGAAGGTGGGAACGAAGAGACCCAGTACTTC.

The gene calls are TRBV5-1 and TRBJ1-4, with D tentatively TRBD1 (6 bases). V lost 4 bases and J lost 8, with 9 bases in between. The CDR3 totals 12 residues. Germline CDR1 is SGHRS and CDR2 is YFSETQ. The CDR3 loop is CASSKGDEKLFF. The CDR3 DNA is TGCGCCAGCAGCAAGGGGGACGAAAAACTGTTTTTT.

The rearrangement uses TRBV20-1 and TRBJ1-6, with a weak D call TRBD1 (5 bases). This CDR3 has 16 residues. Trimming left V 2 bases short and J 6 bases short, with 17 bases between. Germline V gene lookup returns CDR1 DFQATT and CDR2 SNEGSKA (reference sequence). In DNA, the CDR3 is TGCAGTGCTAGACTGCCTCCGACAGAATCTAATTCACCCCTCCACTTT. Amino acid sequence: CSARLPPTESNSPLHF.

This clonotype was found a few times. V usage is TRBV5-1 and J usage is TRBJ2-7, with TRBD2 matching 11 bases. The V gene's germline CDR1 is SGHRS and CDR2 YFSETQ. Losses at the gene ends were 5 bases for V and 3 bases for J; bases not matched to a gene: 4. The CDR3 has 14 amino acids. CDR3 in DNA: TGCGCCAGCAGGGCCGGGACTAGCGGCTACGAGCAGTACTTC. Amino acids: CASRAGTSGYEQYF. Looking up the rest from reference TRBV5-1 and TRBJ2-7 gives the full variable domain: KAGVTQTPRYLIKTRGQQVTLSCSPISGHRSVSWYQQTPGQGLQFLFEYFSETQRNKGNFPGRFSGRQFSNSRSEMNVSTLELGDSALYLCASRAGTSGYEQYFGPGTRLTVT.

The chain is built from TRBV27 and TRBJ1-5; unclear D gene. The CDR3 totals 16 residues. V was trimmed by 5 bases and J by 1 base, leaving 15 bases between them. CDR1 is MNHEY and CDR2 is SMNVEV in the germline V gene (reference sequence). CDR3 region: CASSGQRDTSNQPQHF. As DNA, the CDR3 is TGTGCCAGCAGTGGCCAGCGTGACACAAGCAATCAGCCCCAGCATTTT.

The rearrangement links TRBV7-9 to TRBJ2-2; D gene uncertain. Germline V gives CDR1 SEHNR, CDR2 FQNEAQ (reference sequence). This CDR3 comprises 12 residues. The germline V and J ends were trimmed by 2 bases and 6 bases, with 4 bases remaining between them. The CDR3 nucleotides read TGTGCCAGCAGCTTAATGTCCGGGGAGCTGTTTTTT. Encoded protein: CASSLMSGELFF.

The sample holds many counts of this clonotype. This sequence joins TRBV10-1 and TRBJ2-7; 7 nucleotides line up with TRBD1. Germline lookup yields CDR1 WNHNN and CDR2 SYGVQD (reference sequence). CDR3 size: 15 residues. Trimming cost V 7 bases and J 4 bases; bases outside gene matches: 13. The CDR3 nucleotides are TGCGCCAGCAACCTTTATCTTACAGGGGAATACGAGCAGTACTTC. This translates into CASNLYLTGEYEQYF.

The chain links TRBV18 to TRBJ1-2; D is uncertain. Per germline, CDR1 KGHSH and CDR2 LQKENI. The V end lost 0 bases, the J end lost 4 bases, and 9 bases lay between the germline ends. This CDR3 region has 14 residues. The CDR3 reads CASSPPKNIYGYTF. The CDR3 nucleotides read TGTGCCAGCTCACCACCCAAAAACATCTATGGCTACACCTTC.